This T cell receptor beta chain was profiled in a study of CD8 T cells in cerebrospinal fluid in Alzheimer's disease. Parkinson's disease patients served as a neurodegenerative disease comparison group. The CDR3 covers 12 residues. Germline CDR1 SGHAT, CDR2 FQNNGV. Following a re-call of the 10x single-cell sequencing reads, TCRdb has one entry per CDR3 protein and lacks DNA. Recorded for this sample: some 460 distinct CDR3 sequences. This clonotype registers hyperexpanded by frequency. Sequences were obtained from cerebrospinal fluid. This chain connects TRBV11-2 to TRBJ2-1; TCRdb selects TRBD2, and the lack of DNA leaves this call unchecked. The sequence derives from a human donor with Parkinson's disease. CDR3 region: CASRVGPNEQFF.